These 15 T cell receptor beta chains were all obtained from the same sample, sequenced in a study of CD8+CD57+ T cells in acquired aplastic anemia. The authors sequenced patients whose flow cytometry had shown CD8+CD57+ cell expansion. TCR beta VDJ combinations and CDR3 sequences were profiled from genomic DNA. Using its own MiXCR run on the reads, TCRdb lists one record per CDR3 protein. The data show some 170,000 distinct CDR3 sequences, 40% to 50% seen once. Sequenced: sorted CD4+, CD8+, or CD8+CD57+ T cells (not recorded which) from PBMCs. The receptors derive from a human donor with aplastic anemia.

Concerning this clonotype itself: A read error is possible here, since a much larger clone lies one base away. The V call is TRBV7-2, the J call TRBJ1-2, with 9 bases that match TRBD1. Germline CDR1 reads SGHTA; CDR2 reads FQGNSA. The CDR3 length is 14 residues. Unmatched junction bases numbered 5, after V lost 2 bases and J lost 7 bases. Written as DNA, the CDR3 is TGTGCCAGCAGCTTACGGGGACAGGGTCCTGGCTACACCTTC. It codes for CASSLRGQGPGYTF.

The chain employs TRBV19 and TRBJ2-5; 8 positions agree with TRBD1. CDR1 and CDR2 from the germline V gene are LNHDA and SQIVND (reference sequence). Trimming cost V 4 bases and J 5 bases; bases outside gene matches: 6. The CDR3 is 14 residues long. This CDR3 is CASSSGQGYETQYF. DNA for the CDR3: TGTGCCAGTAGTAGCGGACAGGGTTACGAGACCCAGTACTTC.

This chain links TRBV20-1 with TRBJ1-2; D possibly corresponds to TRBD1 (5 bases). Germline V lookup: CDR1 DFQATT, CDR2 SNEGSKA (reference sequence). V gave up 1 base and J gave up 8 bases, with 17 bases separating them. CDR3 length equals 14 residues. The CDR3 reads CSARATDSLWGYTF. Here the CDR3 DNA reads TGCAGTGCTAGAGCTACTGACAGTCTTTGGGGCTACACCTTC.

The rearrangement links TRBV20-1 to TRBJ2-7; D perhaps matches TRBD1 (6 bases). Germline V gives CDR1 DFQATT, CDR2 SNEGSKA (reference sequence). Trimming left V 6 bases short and J 0 bases short, with 15 bases between. The CDR3 is made up of 14 amino acids. The CDR3 here is CSARGQRGSYEQYF. CDR3 nucleotide sequence: TGCAGTGCCAGGGGTCAGAGGGGCTCCTACGAGCAGTACTTC.

This clonotype was seen a few times. The V and J genes are TRBV19 and TRBJ1-5; D gene ambiguous. V dropped 5 bases and J dropped 1 base, with 6 bases sitting between them. CDR3 length: 13 amino acids. Germline CDR1 reads LNHDA; CDR2 reads SQIVND (reference sequence). The CDR3 DNA reads TGTGCCAGTAGTCTGCAAAGCAATCAGCCCCAGCATTTT. Translating gives CASSLQSNQPQHF.

This clonotype showed up many times. The chain employs TRBV12-3 or TRBV12-4 and TRBJ1-1; TRBD1 is a possible D gene (6 bases). Between the trimmed V and J ends, which lost 7 bases and 1 base, there was a span of 13 bases. CDR3 length equals 14 residues. CDR3 DNA sequence: TGTGCCAGCATCGACAGGTTGAGGAACACTGAAGCTTTCTTT. It is translated as CASIDRLRNTEAFF.

This clonotype has only one observation. The rearrangement joins TRBV6-2 or TRBV6-3 to TRBJ1-5, with D unresolved. CDR3 size: 13 residues. In germline, CDR1 is MNHEY, CDR2 SVGEGT. V lost 2 bases and J 9 bases, leaving 11 bases between the germline ends. The DNA of the CDR3 is TGTGCCAGCAGTTACCCCAACCTTCGGCCCCAGCATTTT. Translated, it gives CASSYPNLRPQHF.

This sequence joins TRBV5-6 and TRBJ2-7; D tentatively reads TRBD1 or TRBD2 (6 bases each). Deletions cut 3 bases from V and 1 base from J, with 11 bases between. Germline V gene sequence: CDR1 SGHDT, CDR2 YYEEEE. The CDR3 is 14 residues long. CDR3 loop: CASSSGGGSYEQYF. CDR3 in DNA: TGTGCCAGCAGCTCTGGAGGGGGTTCCTACGAGCAGTACTTC.

The genes are TRBV2 and TRBJ2-3, with a possible D match to TRBD1 (5 bases). CDR1 and CDR2 from the germline V gene are SNHLY and FYNNEI. Between the trimmed V and J ends, which lost 5 bases and 4 bases, there was a span of 7 bases. The CDR3 is 12 amino acids. CDR3 sequence reads: CASSQTADTQYF. The CDR3 DNA reads as TGTGCCAGCAGTCAGACAGCAGATACGCAGTATTTT.

This clonotype was detected many times. The rearrangement uses TRBV19 and TRBJ1-4, with 9 bases that match TRBD1. The length of the CDR3 is 15 residues. V lost 7 bases to trimming and J lost 8 bases; unmatched junction nucleotides: 11. Germline V gene lookup returns CDR1 LNHDA and CDR2 SQIVND (reference sequence). The CDR3 spells CASKGQGGLNEKLFF. The CDR3 DNA reads as TGTGCCAGTAAGGGACAGGGAGGTCTCAACGAAAAACTGTTTTTT.

The chain joins TRBV15 to TRBJ2-3; a possible D gene is TRBD2 (7 bases). CDR1 and CDR2 from the germline V gene are LNHNV and YYDKDF (reference sequence). V dropped 5 bases and J dropped 2 bases, with 17 bases sitting between them. The CDR3 covers 16 residues. CDR3 loop: CATSDGRGTNTDTQYF. DNA for the CDR3: TGTGCCACCAGCGACGGTAGGGGGACTAACACAGATACGCAGTATTTT.

The sample holds a few counts of this clonotype. V usage is TRBV15 and J usage is TRBJ2-5; tentative D call: TRBD2 (6 bases). Per the germline V gene, CDR1 is LNHNV and CDR2 is YYDKDF (reference sequence). V was shortened by 0 bases and J by 4 bases, with 9 bases between the two germline ends. The CDR3 runs 14 residues. The CDR3 DNA sequence: TGTGCCACCAGCAGAGATGCGGAGGGAGAGACCCAGTACTTC. Protein: CATSRDAEGETQYF. Full variable domain (remainder filled in from reference TRBV15 and TRBJ2-5): DAMVIQNPRYQVTQFGKPVTLSCSQTLNHNVMYWYQQKSSQAPKLLFHYYDKDFNNEADTPDNFQSRRPNTSFCFLDIRSPGLGDTAMYLCATSRDAEGETQYFGPGTRLLVL.

For this clonotype: A read error may explain this, as a much larger clone is one base away. No DNA is shown, since the ends of the CDR3 on it are uncertain; the CDR3 is the one TCRdb lists. J is TRBJ2-5 and V is TRBV7-8; the table gives TRBD1 as D, unverified against the DNA. The CDR3 length is 17 residues, termini included. Germline-derived CDR1 and CDR2 are SGHVS and FQNEAQ. The CDR3 region is CASSLGVGAGTGETRYF.

This clonotype was detected many times. The chain carries TRBV29-1 and TRBJ1-4; possible D gene TRBD1, 6 bases. Germline lookup yields CDR1 SQVTM and CDR2 ANQGSEA. The CDR3 contains 13 residues. The V and J ends lost 3 bases and 5 bases respectively, with 10 bases between them. The CDR3 protein is CSVDPGANEKLFF. CDR3 nucleotide sequence: TGCAGCGTTGATCCAGGGGCCAATGAAAAACTGTTTTTT.

This chain links TRBV24-1 with TRBJ2-7; 8 bases fit TRBD2. V was clipped by 7 bases and J by 6 bases; unmatched bases: 7. CDR1 and CDR2 (germline): KGHDR, SFDVKD. The CDR3 is 13 residues long. DNA for the CDR3: TGTGCCACCAGCCCGGGGGGGGGTCGCGAGCAGTACTTC. Encoded protein: CATSPGGGREQYF.